These 2 T cell receptor beta chains came from one sample sequenced in a study of T cells in Graves' hyperthyroidism and ophthalmopathy. There were TCR beta CDR3 regions amplified from RNA transcripts. RT-PCR in the first round (using the HTBI primer set) targeted the TCR CDR3. TCRdb analysed the multiplex PCR reads with MiXCR anew, one entry per CDR3 protein. The table includes 640,000 or so distinct CDR3 sequences, 14% to 15% detected once. Specimen: blood. The receptors shown here come from a woman in her thirties or forties with Graves' ophthalmopathy.

This clonotype was observed many times. The chain couples TRBV27 to TRBJ1-5, with 7 bases aligning to TRBD1. This CDR3 is built from 14 residues. With V trimmed by 4 bases and J by 6 bases, 6 bases remained unmatched. Germline CDR1 reads MNHEY; CDR2 reads SMNVEV (reference sequence). In DNA, the CDR3 is TGTGCCAGCAGTTCGACAGGGTTGGGTCAGCCCCAGCATTTT. This codes for CASSSTGLGQPQHF.

At least ten counts were recorded for this clonotype. This chain joins TRBV28 and TRBJ2-5, with 8 bases lining up with TRBD2. CDR1 MDHEN and CDR2 SYDVKM come from the germline V gene. The junction had 4 bases not matched to a gene; V was cut back by 6 bases and J by 4 bases. This CDR3 has 13 amino acids. The CDR3: CASRLTSGETQYF. CDR3 sequence (DNA): TGTGCCAGCAGGCTAACTAGCGGAGAGACCCAGTACTTC.